These 8 T cell receptor beta chains share one sample of origin, sequenced in a study of blood T cells in healthy people across ages. With a J-beta primer mix and a sample-barcoded 5' primer, a second PCR ran roughly 6 to 12 cycles. TCRdb reprocessed the 5' RACE reads with MiXCR, giving one entry per CDR3 protein. Altogether 500,000 to 550,000 distinct CDR3 sequences are present, around 24% being singletons, with the ten largest covering less than 9%. These data were also reused for a study on T cells of mothers and their children.

Sequencing was done on a sample of blood. These TCRs come from a boy younger than 18 in good health.

The CDR3 spells CASSLDVPRGYEQYF. In DNA form, the CDR3 reads TGCGCCAGCAGCTTGGATGTCCCGAGGGGCTACGAGCAGTACTTC. The chain employs TRBV5-1 and TRBJ2-7; the D gene could be TRBD1 or TRBD2 (5 bases each). The CDR3 covers 15 residues. Trimming removed 0 bases from V and 3 bases from J, with 13 bases in between. Looked up from germline, CDR1 is SGHRS and CDR2 is YFSETQ.

This clonotype turned up a few times. The chain links TRBV28 to TRBJ2-1; the match to TRBD2 covers 7 bases. The CDR3 sequence is 16 residues long. Germline V gene data show CDR1 as MDHEN and CDR2 as SYDVKM. V trimming: 2 bases; J trimming: 4 bases; junction bases outside the gene matches: 8. The CDR3 nucleotides read TGTGCCAGCAGTTTAAAAATCGGGGAGGGGTACAATGAGCAGTTCTTC. Amino acid sequence: CASSLKIGEGYNEQFF.

The rearrangement uses TRBV10-3 and TRBJ2-1; 15 bases fit TRBD2. CDR3 length: 17 residues. Germline V CDR1 and CDR2: ENHRY, SYGVKD. The V segment lost 0 bases and the J segment 9 bases; nucleotides outside the gene matches: 6. Here the CDR3 reads CAISESGTSGGNSEQFF. Here the CDR3 DNA reads TGTGCCATCAGTGAGTCGGGGACTAGCGGGGGGAATAGTGAGCAGTTCTTC.

The chain uses TRBV28 and TRBJ2-5; 8 bases fit TRBD1. The J call is in doubt because the DNA end fits TRBJ2-7 better. The CDR3 is 13 residues long. CDR1 is MDHEN and CDR2 is SYDVKM in the germline V gene. The CDR3 nucleotides are TGTGCCAGCAGTGCGGACAGGGTCCACGAGCAGTACTTC. It translates to CASSADRVHEQYF.

This clonotype was detected a few times. V and J are TRBV7-2 and TRBJ2-1, with 9 bases aligning to TRBD2. CDR3 size: 15 residues. Trimming removed 2 bases from V and 7 bases from J; junction bases left unmatched: 6. The germline V gene has CDR1 SGHTA and CDR2 FQGNSA. The CDR3 DNA sequence: TGTGCCAGCAGCTTACGGCGGGAGGGATGGAATGAGCAGTTCTTC. It is translated as CASSLRREGWNEQFF.

The rearrangement uses TRBV6-2 or TRBV6-3 and TRBJ2-5; TRBD1 agrees at 8 bases. Trimming at V came to 5 bases and at J to 5 bases, leaving 10 bases not matched to a gene. This CDR3 has 15 amino acids. Germline assignment: CDR1 MNHEY and CDR2 SVGEGT. The CDR3 sequence is CASSDRTGSTETQYF. The CDR3 DNA sequence: TGTGCCAGCAGTGACCGGACAGGGTCGACGGAGACCCAGTACTTC.

This clonotype was counted many times. V is TRBV10-3 and J is TRBJ2-6; D call uncertain. Trimming cost V 6 bases and J 0 bases, with 15 bases left between them. Germline V gene lookup returns CDR1 ENHRY and CDR2 SYGVKD. CDR3 length equals 17 residues. CDR3 coding DNA: TGTGCCATCAGACCAGGACCCACGGACTCTGGGGCCAACGTCCTGACTTTC. Protein product: CAIRPGPTDSGANVLTF.

The V and J genes are TRBV5-5 and TRBJ2-5; 7 bases are a match to TRBD2. The J segment lost 0 bases and the V segment lost 4 bases, leaving 9 bases of the junction unmatched. CDR3 length equals 16 residues. Germline V lookup: CDR1 SGHKS, CDR2 YYEKEE (reference sequence). The CDR3, as DNA: TGTGCCAGCAGCCCCCGGGACTACAAAAACCAAGAGACCCAGTACTTC. This translates into CASSPRDYKNQETQYF.